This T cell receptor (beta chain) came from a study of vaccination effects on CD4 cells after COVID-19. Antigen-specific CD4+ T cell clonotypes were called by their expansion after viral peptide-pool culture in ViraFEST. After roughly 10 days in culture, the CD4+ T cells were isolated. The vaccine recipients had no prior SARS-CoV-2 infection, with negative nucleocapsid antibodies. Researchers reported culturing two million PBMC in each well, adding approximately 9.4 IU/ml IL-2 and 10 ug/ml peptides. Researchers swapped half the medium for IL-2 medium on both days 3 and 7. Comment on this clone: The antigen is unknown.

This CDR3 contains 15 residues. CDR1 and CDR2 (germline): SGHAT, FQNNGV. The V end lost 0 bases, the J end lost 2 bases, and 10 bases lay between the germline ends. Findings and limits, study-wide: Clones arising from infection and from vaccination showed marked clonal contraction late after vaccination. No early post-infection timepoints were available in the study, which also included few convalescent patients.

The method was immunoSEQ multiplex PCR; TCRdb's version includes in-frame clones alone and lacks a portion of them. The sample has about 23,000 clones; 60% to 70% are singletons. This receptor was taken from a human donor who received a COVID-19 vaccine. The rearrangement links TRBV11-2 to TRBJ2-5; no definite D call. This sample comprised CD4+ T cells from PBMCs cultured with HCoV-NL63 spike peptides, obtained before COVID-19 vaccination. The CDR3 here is CASSLDHRKQETQYF. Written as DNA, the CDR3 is TGTGCCAGCAGCTTAGATCACAGAAAACAAGAGACCCAGTACTTC.